This entry concerns a single T cell receptor (beta chain). These data are taken from a study of OX40 agonist ivuxolimab in advanced cancers. Background on the study: As their treatment, patients were administered ivuxolimab, an agonistic anti-OX40 (CD134) antibody. Of the patients, three showed partial responses, one with hepatocellular carcinoma and two with cutaneous melanoma.

Method: immunoSEQ multiplex PCR; TCRdb's copy keeps in-frame clones and lacks some. The sample carries some 95,000 clones, about 83% recorded once. Sample: CD4+ or CD8+ T cells sorted from blood, taken in a trial of the OX40 agonist ivuxolimab. The origin of this receptor is an adult with an advanced solid tumor such as melanoma, head and neck, liver or kidney cancer.

The CDR3 DNA is TGTGCCAGTATAGGAGGGTTCGAAGAGACCCAGTACTTC. Translating it yields CASIGGFEETQYF. The chain couples TRBV19 to TRBJ2-5; D is possibly TRBD2 (6 bases). CDR3 size: 13 residues. V dropped 7 bases and J dropped 3 bases, with 12 bases sitting between them. CDR1 is LNHDA, CDR2 SQIVND, per germline (reference sequence).